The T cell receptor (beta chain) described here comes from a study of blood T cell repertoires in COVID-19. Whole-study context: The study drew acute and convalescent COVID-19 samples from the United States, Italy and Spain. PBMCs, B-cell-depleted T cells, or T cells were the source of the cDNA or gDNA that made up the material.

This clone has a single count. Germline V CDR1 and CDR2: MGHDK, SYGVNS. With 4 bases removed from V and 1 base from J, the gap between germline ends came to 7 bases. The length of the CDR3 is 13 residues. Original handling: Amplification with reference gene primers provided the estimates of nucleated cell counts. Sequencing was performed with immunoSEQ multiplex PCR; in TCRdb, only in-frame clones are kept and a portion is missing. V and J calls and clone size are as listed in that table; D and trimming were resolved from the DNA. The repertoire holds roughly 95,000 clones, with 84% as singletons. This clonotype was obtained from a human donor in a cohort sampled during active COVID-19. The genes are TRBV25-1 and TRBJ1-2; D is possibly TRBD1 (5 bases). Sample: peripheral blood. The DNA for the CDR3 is TGTGCCAGCAGTGCGGGACTTAACTATGGCTACACCTTC. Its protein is CASSAGLNYGYTF.